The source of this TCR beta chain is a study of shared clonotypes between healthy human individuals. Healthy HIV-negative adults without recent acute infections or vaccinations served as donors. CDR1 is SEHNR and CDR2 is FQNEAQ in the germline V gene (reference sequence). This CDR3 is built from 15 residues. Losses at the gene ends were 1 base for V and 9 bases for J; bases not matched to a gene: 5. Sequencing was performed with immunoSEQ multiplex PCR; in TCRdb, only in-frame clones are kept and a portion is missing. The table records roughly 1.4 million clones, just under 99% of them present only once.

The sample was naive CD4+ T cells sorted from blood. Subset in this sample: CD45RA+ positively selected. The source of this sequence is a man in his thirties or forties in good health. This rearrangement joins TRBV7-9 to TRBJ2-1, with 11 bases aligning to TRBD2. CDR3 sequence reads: CASSLVAGGPIEQFF. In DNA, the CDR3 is TGTGCCAGCAGCTTAGTAGCGGGAGGGCCTATTGAGCAGTTCTTC.